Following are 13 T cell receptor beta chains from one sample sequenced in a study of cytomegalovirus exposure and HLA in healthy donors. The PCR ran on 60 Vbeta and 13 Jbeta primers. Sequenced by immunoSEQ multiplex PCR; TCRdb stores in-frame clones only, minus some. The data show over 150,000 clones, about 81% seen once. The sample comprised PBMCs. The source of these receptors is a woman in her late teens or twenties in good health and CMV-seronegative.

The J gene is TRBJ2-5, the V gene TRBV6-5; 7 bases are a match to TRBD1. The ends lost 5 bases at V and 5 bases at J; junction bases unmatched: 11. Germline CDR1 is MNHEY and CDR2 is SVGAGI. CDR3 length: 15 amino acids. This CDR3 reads CASSPQGTEVETQYF. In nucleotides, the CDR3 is TGTGCCAGCAGTCCCCAAGGGACAGAGGTGGAGACCCAGTACTTC.

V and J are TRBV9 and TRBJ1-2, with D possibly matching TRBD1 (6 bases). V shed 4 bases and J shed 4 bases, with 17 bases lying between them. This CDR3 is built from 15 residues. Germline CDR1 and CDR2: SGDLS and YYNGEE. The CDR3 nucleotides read TGTGCCAGCAGCCCATACGGGGGGCAGGGCTATGGCTACACCTTC. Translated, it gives CASSPYGGQGYGYTF.

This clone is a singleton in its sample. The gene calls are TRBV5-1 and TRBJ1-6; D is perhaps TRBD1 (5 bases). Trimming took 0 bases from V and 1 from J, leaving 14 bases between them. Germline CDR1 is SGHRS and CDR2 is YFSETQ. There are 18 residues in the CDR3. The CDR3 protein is CASSLGGTANSYNSPLHF. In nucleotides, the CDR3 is TGCGCCAGCAGCTTGGGGGGCACAGCTAATTCCTATAATTCACCCCTCCACTTT.

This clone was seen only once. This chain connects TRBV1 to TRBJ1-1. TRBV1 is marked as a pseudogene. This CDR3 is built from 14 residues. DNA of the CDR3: TGCACCAGCAGCCGAAGGGCCGGGGGCACTGAAGCTTTCTTT. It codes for CTSSRRAGGTEAFF.

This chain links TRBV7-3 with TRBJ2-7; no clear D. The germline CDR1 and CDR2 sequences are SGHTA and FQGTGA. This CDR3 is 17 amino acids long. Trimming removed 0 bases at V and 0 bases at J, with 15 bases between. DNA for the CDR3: TGTGCCAGCAGCTTAACGGGCGTTCCAGTGCGCTCCTACGAGCAGTACTTC. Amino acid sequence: CASSLTGVPVRSYEQYF.

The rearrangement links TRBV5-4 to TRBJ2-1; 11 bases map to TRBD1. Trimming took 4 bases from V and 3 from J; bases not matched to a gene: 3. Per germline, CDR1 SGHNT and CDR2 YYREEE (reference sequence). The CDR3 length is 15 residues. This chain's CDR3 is CASSPGQGVYNEQFF. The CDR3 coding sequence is TGTGCCAGCAGCCCGGGACAGGGGGTCTACAATGAGCAGTTCTTC.

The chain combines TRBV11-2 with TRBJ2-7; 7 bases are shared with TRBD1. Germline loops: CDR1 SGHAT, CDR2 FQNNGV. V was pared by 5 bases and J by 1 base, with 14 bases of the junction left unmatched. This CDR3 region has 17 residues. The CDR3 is CASSPRERTGASYEQYF. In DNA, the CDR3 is TGTGCCAGCAGCCCACGAGAGAGAACAGGGGCGTCCTACGAGCAGTACTTC. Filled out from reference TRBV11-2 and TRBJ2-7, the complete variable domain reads EAGVAQSPRYKIIEKRQSVAFWCNPISGHATLYWYQQILGQGPKLLIQFQNNGVVDDSQLPKDRFSAERLKGVDSTLKIQPAKLEDSAVYLCASSPRERTGASYEQYFGPGTRLTVT.

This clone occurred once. This CDR3 reads CASSSIPRVPGTSGYEQYF. In DNA form, the CDR3 reads TGTGCCAGCAGCTCCATTCCTAGGGTACCAGGGACTAGCGGGTACGAGCAGTACTTC. The chain combines TRBV7-6 with TRBJ2-7; TRBD2 aligns across 12 bases. Trimming at V came to 4 bases and at J to 4 bases, leaving 17 bases not matched to a gene. Germline values: CDR1 SGHVS, CDR2 FNYEAQ. CDR3 size: 19 residues.

As DNA, the CDR3 is TGTGCCAGCAGCTTCCCAGGGGGGCCGAATCGGGAGACCCAGTACTTC. It codes for CASSFPGGPNRETQYF. The rearrangement joins TRBV5-4 to TRBJ2-5; tentatively, D is TRBD1 (7 bases). Trimming removed 2 bases from V and 5 bases from J, with 19 bases in between. This CDR3 spans 16 amino acids. Germline V gene lookup returns CDR1 SGHNT and CDR2 YYREEE (reference sequence).

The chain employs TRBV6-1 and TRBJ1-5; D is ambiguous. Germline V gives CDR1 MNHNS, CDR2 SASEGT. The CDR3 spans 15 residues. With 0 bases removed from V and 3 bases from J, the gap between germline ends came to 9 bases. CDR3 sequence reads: CASSEAAGVNQPQHF. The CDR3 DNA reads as TGTGCCAGCAGTGAAGCGGCGGGAGTCAATCAGCCCCAGCATTTT.

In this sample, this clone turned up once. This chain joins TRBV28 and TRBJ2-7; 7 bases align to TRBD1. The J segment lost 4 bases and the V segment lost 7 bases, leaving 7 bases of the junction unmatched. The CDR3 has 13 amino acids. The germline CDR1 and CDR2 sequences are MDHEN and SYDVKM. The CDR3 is CASNQQGLYEQYF. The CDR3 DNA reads TGTGCCAGCAATCAACAGGGGTTGTACGAGCAGTACTTC.

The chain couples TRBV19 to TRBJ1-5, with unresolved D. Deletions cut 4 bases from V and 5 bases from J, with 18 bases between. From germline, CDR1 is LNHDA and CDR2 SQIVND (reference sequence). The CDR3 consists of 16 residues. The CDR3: CASSTRGRASDQPQHF. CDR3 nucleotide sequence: TGTGCCAGTAGTACGCGTGGGCGGGCCTCCGATCAGCCCCAGCATTTT.

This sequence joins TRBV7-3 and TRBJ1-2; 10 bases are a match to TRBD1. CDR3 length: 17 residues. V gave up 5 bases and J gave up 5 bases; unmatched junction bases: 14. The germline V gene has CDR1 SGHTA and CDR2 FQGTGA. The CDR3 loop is CASSPMTGTGVPYGYTF. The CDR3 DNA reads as TGTGCCAGCAGCCCGATGACCGGGACAGGGGTTCCTTATGGCTACACCTTC.